This TCR beta chain derives from a study of OX40 agonist ivuxolimab in advanced cancers. Collection of blood occurred at baseline, at cycle 4 day 1, and at cycle 7 day 1. Germline V CDR1 and CDR2: SNHLY, FYNNEI. Trimming stripped 1 base from V and 0 bases from J, with 7 bases between. The CDR3 totals 15 residues. As regards this clone: This CDR3 is also generated by other DNA sequences in the sample.

Produced via immunoSEQ multiplex PCR; TCRdb's table is partial and in-frame only. The repertoire holds tens of thousands of clones, about 88% seen once, with approximately 4% in the top ten. The sample in question was CD4+ or CD8+ T cells sorted from blood, obtained in a trial of the OX40 agonist ivuxolimab. V is TRBV2 and J is TRBJ1-3; D gene unclear. The TCR originated in an adult with an advanced solid tumor such as melanoma, head and neck, liver or kidney cancer. The CDR3 nucleotides are TGTGCCAGCAGTGAAGGGCGGAACTCTGGAAACACCATATATTTT. The encoded protein is CASSEGRNSGNTIYF.